These 22 T cell receptor beta chains share one sample of origin, sequenced in a study of blood T cell repertoires in COVID-19. The assay was immunoSEQ multiplex PCR, and TCRdb's table has in-frame clones only and misses some. The sample has 170,000 or so clones, around 84% seen once. The sequenced material came from peripheral blood. All receptors come from a man aged 50 or older with active or convalescent COVID-19.

This chain connects TRBV30 to TRBJ1-3; TRBD1 matches at 7 bases. V gave up 3 bases and J gave up 3 bases; unmatched junction bases: 5. The CDR3 has 14 residues. Germline loops: CDR1 GTSNPN, CDR2 SVGIG (reference sequence). CDR3 in amino acids: CAWRRQGNGNTIYF. The CDR3 region has the DNA TGTGCCTGGAGGAGACAGGGTAATGGAAACACCATATATTTT.

The chain carries TRBV11-3 and TRBJ2-1, with TRBD2 identical over 9 bases. The V gene's germline CDR1 is SGHNT and CDR2 YENEEA. The CDR3 runs to 17 residues. After removal of 0 bases from V and 4 bases from J, the junction contained 7 bases not matched to a gene. The CDR3 is CASSLDDSGSSYNEQFF. The CDR3 DNA reads TGTGCCAGCAGCTTAGACGATAGCGGGAGTTCTTACAATGAGCAGTTCTTC.

CDR3 region: CASSSSSSRVNSPLHF. The CDR3 DNA follows: TGTGCCAGCAGCTCGAGCTCGTCCAGGGTGAATTCACCCCTCCACTTT. V is TRBV7-2 and J is TRBJ1-6; TRBD1 is a possible D gene (5 bases). Trimming removed 4 bases from V and 7 bases from J, with 17 bases in between. This CDR3 contains 16 residues. From germline, CDR1 is SGHTA and CDR2 FQGNSA.

CDR3 coding DNA: TGTGCCAGCAGCGTCGGACAGGGTGAGGCCGGGGAGCTGTTTTTT. This sequence encodes CASSVGQGEAGELFF. The chain couples TRBV9 to TRBJ2-2, with 8 nucleotides matching TRBD1. Germline V CDR1 and CDR2: SGDLS, YYNGEE. This CDR3 has 15 amino acids. The junction had 6 bases not matched to a gene; V was cut back by 2 bases and J by 6 bases. Full variable domain (remainder filled in from reference TRBV9 and TRBJ2-2): DSGVTQTPKHLITATGQRVTLRCSPRSGDLSVYWYQQSLDQGLQFLIQYYNGEERAKGNILERFSAQQFPDLHSELNLSSLELGDSALYFCASSVGQGEAGELFFGEGSRLTVL.

In the case of this clone: A read error may account for a junction end that differs from germline. The chain uses TRBV28 and TRBJ1-6, with no clear D. Germline-derived CDR1 and CDR2 are MDHEN and SYDVKM. The CDR3 consists of 15 residues. The CDR3 nucleotides are TGTGCCTGCAGTACCTGGACTGGAGTGAGTTCACCCCTCCACTTT. Translating gives CACSTWTGVSSPLHF.

The chain couples TRBV9 to TRBJ2-5; 13 bases fit TRBD2. CDR3 length: 18 amino acids. V lost 6 bases, J lost 5 bases, and 16 bases stayed unmatched. CDR1 is SGDLS, CDR2 YYNGEE, per germline. CDR3 residues: CASTRGWTSGSRGETQYF. CDR3 bases: TGTGCCAGCACACGGGGGTGGACTAGCGGGAGTCGTGGGGAGACCCAGTACTTC.

V gene TRBV2 combines with J gene TRBJ2-7; D remains ambiguous. V was clipped by 0 bases and J by 5 bases, with 5 bases between them. Germline V lookup: CDR1 SNHLY, CDR2 FYNNEI. This CDR3 has 12 amino acids. The CDR3 sequence: CASSEAGHEQYF. In DNA form, the CDR3 reads TGTGCCAGCAGTGAAGCGGGCCACGAGCAGTACTTC.

This clone is a singleton in its sample. The genes are TRBV5-8 and TRBJ2-5; D is unclear. The CDR3 is made up of 14 amino acids. Deletions cut 4 bases from V and 5 bases from J, with 15 bases between. The V gene's germline CDR1 is SGHTS and CDR2 YDEGEE. CDR3 residues: CASSTSRYGETQYF. The CDR3 bases are TGTGCCAGCAGCACGAGCCGATACGGGGAGACCCAGTACTTC. Complete variable domain (other parts from reference TRBV5-8 and TRBJ2-5): EAGVTQSPTHLIKTRGQQATLRCSPISGHTSVYWYQQALGLGLQFLLWYDEGEERNRGNFPPRFSGRQFPNYSSELNVNALELEDSALYLCASSTSRYGETQYFGPGTRLLVL.

This sequence joins TRBV30 and TRBJ2-5, with 7 bases that match TRBD1. J was trimmed by 4 bases and V by 1 base; bases with no gene match: 6. Germline-derived CDR1 and CDR2 are GTSNPN and SVGIG (reference sequence). CDR3 length equals 14 residues. The CDR3 here is CAWSGVGQRETQYF. The DNA of the CDR3 is TGTGCCTGGAGTGGGGTGGGACAGCGAGAGACCCAGTACTTC.

J is TRBJ2-7 and V is TRBV6-1, with D possibly being TRBD1 (6 bases). Germline CDR1 and CDR2: MNHNS and SASEGT. The CDR3 sequence is 15 residues long. V lost 3 bases and J lost 3, with 15 bases in between. CDR3 DNA sequence: TGTGCCAGCAGTGAGGGACCGGGACAAATCTACGAGCAGTACTTC. Its translation is CASSEGPGQIYEQYF.

The rearrangement links TRBV9 to TRBJ2-1; TRBD2 aligns across 8 bases. The V segment lost 0 bases and the J segment 2 bases; nucleotides outside the gene matches: 10. Germline V lookup: CDR1 SGDLS, CDR2 YYNGEE. The CDR3 has 18 residues. CDR3 region: CASSVVSGRGGAYNEQFF. CDR3 nucleotide sequence: TGTGCCAGCAGCGTAGTCAGTGGTCGGGGGGGCGCCTACAATGAGCAGTTCTTC.

The chain has TRBV14 and TRBJ2-1; 8 bases agree with TRBD2. This CDR3 region has 16 residues. V shed 3 bases, J shed 6 bases, and the junction held 10 bases outside the gene matches. Germline V gives CDR1 SGHDN, CDR2 FVKESK. Here the CDR3 reads CASSHSGLEIGNEQFF. CDR3 coding DNA: TGTGCCAGCAGCCACTCGGGACTAGAAATCGGCAATGAGCAGTTCTTC.

The chain combines TRBV6-5 with TRBJ2-5, with 8 bases aligning to TRBD2. V shed 0 bases, J shed 5 bases, and the junction held 5 bases outside the gene matches. The CDR3 consists of 15 residues. Germline V gene sequence: CDR1 MNHEY, CDR2 SVGAGI. For the CDR3, the DNA is TGTGCCAGCAGTTACTCGGCGGGGGGCCGGGAGACCCAGTACTTC. Translation: CASSYSAGGRETQYF.

The chain links TRBV25-1 to TRBJ2-3; TRBD1 matches at 10 bases. Losses at the gene ends were 6 bases for V and 2 bases for J; bases not matched to a gene: 5. The CDR3 totals 15 residues. Germline V lookup: CDR1 MGHDK, CDR2 SYGVNS. CDR3 nucleotides: TGTGCCAGCAGCCCCGGGACAGGGGTCACAGATACGCAGTATTTT. Translated, it gives CASSPGTGVTDTQYF.

The V gene is TRBV6-5, the J gene TRBJ1-2, with 7 bases lining up with TRBD1. The germline V gene encodes CDR1 MNHEY and CDR2 SVGAGI. V lost 5 bases and J lost 4; bases outside the gene matches: 7. This CDR3 has 14 amino acids. This CDR3 reads CASSRLGQRYGYTF. In nucleotides, the CDR3 is TGTGCCAGCAGTCGACTGGGACAGCGCTATGGCTACACCTTC.

The CDR3 nucleotides read TGCAGCGCCGCGACAGGGAAAGGTAGAGCTTTCTTT. It encodes CSAATGKGRAFF. This sequence joins TRBV29-1 and TRBJ1-1; TRBD1 agrees at 7 bases. With V trimmed by 7 bases and J by 10 bases, 12 bases remained unmatched. Germline V lookup: CDR1 SQVTM, CDR2 ANQGSEA. The CDR3 runs 12 residues.

This clone was found a few times. In DNA, the CDR3 is TGTGCCTGGAGTGCAGGGACAGTTTATGGCTACACCTTC. Its protein product is CAWSAGTVYGYTF. V and J are TRBV30 and TRBJ1-2; TRBD1 agrees at 7 bases. Germline CDR1 reads GTSNPN; CDR2 reads SVGIG (reference sequence). CDR3 length equals 13 residues. V was clipped by 1 base and J by 5 bases; unmatched bases: 4.

J is TRBJ2-2 and V is TRBV7-3, with 9 bases aligning to TRBD2. Germline-derived CDR1 and CDR2 are SGHTA and FQGTGA. This CDR3 spans 16 amino acids. The trim removed 5 bases at V and 5 bases at J, leaving 9 bases unmatched. Written as DNA, the CDR3 is TGTGCCAGCAGCCTTGTTAGCGGGGGACCTACCGGGGAGCTGTTTTTT. Its protein product is CASSLVSGGPTGELFF.

The V and J genes are TRBV4-2 and TRBJ2-3; D is undetermined. The CDR3 sequence is 16 residues long. In germline, CDR1 is LGHNA, CDR2 YNFKEQ. V gave up 0 bases and J gave up 2 bases, with 12 bases separating them. CDR3 sequence: CASSQDEATLTDTQYF. Written as DNA, the CDR3 is TGTGCCAGCAGCCAAGACGAGGCTACGCTCACAGATACGCAGTATTTT.

The J gene is TRBJ1-4, the V gene TRBV7-9; tentatively, D is TRBD1 (6 bases). CDR3 length equals 14 residues. CDR1 is SEHNR and CDR2 is FQNEAQ in the germline V gene (reference sequence). Trimming stripped 2 bases from V and 8 bases from J, with 12 bases between. In nucleotides, the CDR3 is TGTGCCAGCAGCTTAATAGGGGGTTACGAAAAACTGTTTTTT. Translation gives CASSLIGGYEKLFF.

The chain links TRBV5-4 to TRBJ2-5; a possible D gene is TRBD2 (6 bases). V was shortened by 4 bases and J by 1 base, with 11 bases between the two germline ends. CDR3 length equals 14 residues. The V gene's germline CDR1 is SGHNT and CDR2 YYREEE (reference sequence). CDR3 bases: TGTGCCAGCAGCCCGGTGGGGGGCCAAGAGACCCAGTACTTC. This sequence encodes CASSPVGGQETQYF.

The chain joins TRBV7-2 to TRBJ1-6, with 7 positions matching TRBD1. CDR3 size: 15 residues. Germline V gives CDR1 SGHTA, CDR2 FQGNSA. V shed 5 bases and J 7 bases; nucleotides not matched to a gene: 8. In nucleotides, the CDR3 is TGTGCCAGCAGCCCGGCTCAGGGGGGCAATTCACCCCTCCACTTT. Translation gives CASSPAQGGNSPLHF.